The clone carrying this T cell receptor beta chain was counted a single time. Its antigen is currently unknown. This sample is drawn from a study of cytomegalovirus exposure and HLA in healthy donors. Notes on the study in general: Common viral pathogens seemed to be connected with several of the most significant clusters, according to a later analysis.

V lost 2 bases to trimming and J lost 4 bases; unmatched junction nucleotides: 6. This CDR3 region has 15 residues. Germline V lookup: CDR1 SGHDT, CDR2 YYEEEE. Donors had nominal health at sampling but likely had unrecorded immune exposures. The primer mix had 60 Vbeta and 13 Jbeta primers. Sequencing used immunoSEQ multiplex PCR; TCRdb keeps in-frame clones, though not all of them. The sample shows over 100,000 clones, around 60% of them seen only once. Sequencing input: PBMCs. The TCR originated in a man aged 35-49 years in good health and CMV-seropositive. The chain couples TRBV5-6 to TRBJ2-5, with 9 bases lining up with TRBD2. The CDR3 DNA is TGTGCCAGCAGCTTCGGACTAGCGAGTGGAGAGACCCAGTACTTC. As protein: CASSFGLASGETQYF.